The subject of this entry is one T cell receptor (beta chain). There is no known antigen for this receptor. No base qualities exist here, and no much larger clone lies one base off it. Libraries were built with 5' RACE. Sequencing used an Illumina HiSeq 2500. A second PCR of 7 to 11 cycles was performed with a sample-barcoded 5' primer and a J-beta primer mix. A unique molecular identifier was introduced onto each TCR beta cDNA molecule by a template-switch 5' adaptor carrying 12 random nucleotides. At least 3 million CDR3-containing paired-end reads were obtained from each sample. First-strand cDNA was synthesized from all RNA with the Mint cDNA synthesis kit, primed by a TRBC-specific oligonucleotide. Following uracil-DNA glycosylase treatment, a first 18-cycle PCR with universal primers M1SS and BC2_uni_R was performed on all cDNA. From the authors' description of their analysis: For normalization, 1 million high-quality reads were randomly selected from each sample, with every read carrying a distinct molecular identifier. Instead of being binned into consensus sequences, reads with shared molecular identifiers were discarded. MiTCR, with a Q25 quality threshold and the strictest error-elimination algorithm, was used for CDR3 identification, clonotype clustering and error correction. A nonparametric unseen species model using Euler transformation provided a lower-bound estimate of total TCR beta diversity. TCRdb trimmed public reads at Q25 via fastp, called clones via MiXCR and kept in-frame beta chains. CDR3 protein sequences are deduplicated, and each keeps its most common genes and DNA. The V and J calls and clone size come from TCRdb's table, not from the authors' own analysis. For this sample the table gives 1 million or so distinct CDR3 sequences, of which 40% to 45% were detected only once. The biggest ten clones account for approximately 20% of the sample.

The data were obtained in a study of blood T cells in healthy people across ages (dated by TCRdb to the mid-2010s). About the investigation overall: In model experiments, template switching captured about one uniquely barcoded TCR beta cDNA molecule for every two T cells. For two donors (one aged 18 to 29 and one aged 80 or older), the study analyzed two additional independent replicas of 1 million unique cDNA reads from the same blood draw. The donors were split into four age groups: young (average 16 years), middle-aged (39), aged (62) and long-lived (82). To track age-related changes in TCR beta repertoire diversity, the study relied on deep sequencing normalized with unique cDNA molecular identifiers. To avoid experimental bias, donors of different ages were spread randomly across the sequencing lanes.

V drops 4 bases and J drops 1 base, leaving 4 bases in between. In the germline V gene, CDR1 corresponds to SNHLY and CDR2 to FYNNEI. Spanning cysteine to phenylalanine, the CDR3 consists of 12 amino acids. Only the CDR3 portion is preserved as DNA: 36 bases, with reading frame beginning at the first base. The donors were a few dozen Caucasian individuals from Russia, aged roughly 6 to 100 years, who were systemically healthy. Each donor gave approximately 10 milliliters of peripheral blood, collected into EDTA-treated Vacutainer tubes. Ficoll-Paque density-gradient centrifugation was used to isolate PBMCs, with at least 6.5 million obtained per sample. Total RNA was extracted from PBMCs with Trizol reagent, with at least 6 micrograms obtained per sample. Naive CD45RAhigh/CD27high T cell percentages were measured by flow cytometry on a PBMC aliquot from every donor. General findings and caveats noted by the study authors: As age increased, observed TCR beta diversity per million T cells dropped in a roughly linear way, and a significant reduction was already evident by age about 40. Estimates of total diversity based on one million sequenced T cells were regarded as lower bounds and as underestimates. There was a strong correlation between observed TCR beta diversity and the percentage of naive T cells measured by flow cytometry. Compared with the aged group, the long-lived group had more naive CD4+ T cells, fewer expanded clones and increased TCR diversity, a pattern suggesting age selection. Because the CMV infection status of the donors was unknown, age-related changes in expanded clonotypes may potentially have been confounded. Conclusive comparison of naive and antigen-experienced compartments was prevented by the profiling of bulk unsorted PBMCs.

The origin of this receptor is a woman aged 60-75 years in good health. Sequenced input: blood. This sequence uses TRBV2 and TRBJ1-2; the D segment cannot be called with confidence. The sequence in DNA is TGTGCCAGCAGTGCCGTTAACTATGGCTACACCTTC. This encodes CASSAVNYGYTF. The reference TRBV2 and TRBJ1-2 proteins fill in what lies around the CDR3, so the full variable domain reads EPEVTQTPSHQVTQMGQEVILRCVPISNHLYFYWYRQILGQKVEFLVSFYNNEISEKSEIFDDQFSVERPDGSNFTLKIRSTKLEDSAMYFCASSAVNYGYTFGSGTRLTVV.